The table lists the clone carrying this TCR beta chain with many counts. Its specificity is unknown. Uncontrolled infection, other autoimmune disease, pregnancy or lactation excluded patients. Cells are PBMCs isolated from roughly 9.3 ml of fresh blood. It was RNA transcripts that yielded the amplified TCR beta CDR3 regions. In the first-round RT-PCR of the TCR CDR3, the HTBI primer set was used. From the multiplex PCR reads, TCRdb called clonotypes with MiXCR, one entry per CDR3 protein. This table holds about 280,000 distinct CDR3 sequences, around 25% found once. The CDR3 has 11 residues. CDR1 is SQVTM and CDR2 is ANQGSEA in the germline V gene. Trimming took off 3 bases at V and 5 bases at J, with 7 bases between the two ends. The source of the sample is a study of T cells in Graves' hyperthyroidism and ophthalmopathy. Findings of the study overall: Using 13 V-J features, a model discriminated ophthalmopathy from stable hyperthyroidism. Blood also contained most expanded thyroid clonotypes above 0.001.

This clonotype originated in a man aged 35 to 55 with Graves' hyperthyroidism that later progressed to Graves' ophthalmopathy. Source material: blood. The chain has TRBV29-1 and TRBJ2-5; the D is unclear. In nucleotides, the CDR3 is TGCAGCGTTGAGTATGGGGAGACCCAGTACTTC. Encoded protein: CSVEYGETQYF.